The 18 T cell receptor beta chains reported below all come from one sample, sequenced in a study of T cells in Graves' hyperthyroidism and ophthalmopathy. RNA transcripts provided the source from which TCR beta CDR3 regions were amplified. The HTBI primer set drove a first-round RT-PCR of the TCR CDR3. MiXCR, run by TCRdb on the multiplex PCR reads, gives a single entry per CDR3 protein. The sample contains about 610,000 distinct CDR3 sequences, around 42% of which appear only once. Sequenced input: peripheral blood or thyroid tissue (not recorded which). These receptors were collected from a woman aged 18-30 years with Graves' hyperthyroidism.

The chain employs TRBV5-6 and TRBJ2-3; D is perhaps TRBD2 (6 bases). V dropped 0 bases and J dropped 4 bases, with 12 bases sitting between them. CDR1 and CDR2 (germline): SGHDT, YYEEEE. This CDR3 is 15 amino acids long. In DNA, the CDR3 is TGTGCCAGCAGCTTGGGGTCTTCGGGAGCAGATACGCAGTATTTT. This codes for CASSLGSSGADTQYF.

Many counts were recorded for this clonotype. The gene calls are TRBV6-5 and TRBJ1-6; D unclear. Germline V gene sequence: CDR1 MNHEY, CDR2 SVGAGI. The CDR3 has 12 residues. Trimming removed 6 bases at V and 8 bases at J, with 8 bases between. CDR3 region: CASSRQHSPLHF. The CDR3 bases are TGTGCCAGCAGCCGACAACATTCACCCCTCCACTTT.

This clonotype was detected many times. This chain uses TRBV4-2 with TRBJ2-2; 9 bases are shared with TRBD2. V shed 1 base and J 5 bases; nucleotides not matched to a gene: 5. Germline V gene lookup returns CDR1 LGHNA and CDR2 YNFKEQ. The CDR3 loop spans 16 amino acids. In nucleotides, the CDR3 is TGTGCCAGCAGCCAAGTTAGCGGGAGAGGTACCGGGGAGCTGTTTTTT. It specifies CASSQVSGRGTGELFF.

This clonotype was counted ten times or more. The chain uses TRBV20-1 and TRBJ2-5; D is unresolved. The V gene's germline CDR1 is DFQATT and CDR2 SNEGSKA (reference sequence). The germline V and J ends were trimmed by 2 bases and 5 bases, with 21 bases remaining between them. This CDR3 is 16 amino acids long. CDR3 in amino acids: CSARSHSAGYGETQYF. The CDR3 DNA follows: TGCAGTGCTAGAAGCCACTCGGCAGGATATGGGGAGACCCAGTACTTC.

This clonotype was picked up many times. J is TRBJ1-1 and V is TRBV5-1; D is uncertain. The germline V gene has CDR1 SGHRS and CDR2 YFSETQ. Trimming took 0 bases from V and 0 from J, leaving 6 bases between them. The CDR3 sequence is 14 residues long. The CDR3 region has the DNA TGCGCCAGCAGCTTGGTTTCCTTGAACACTGAAGCTTTCTTT. This encodes CASSLVSLNTEAFF. The full variable domain, rest sourced from reference TRBV5-1 and TRBJ1-1, is KAGVTQTPRYLIKTRGQQVTLSCSPISGHRSVSWYQQTPGQGLQFLFEYFSETQRNKGNFPGRFSGRQFSNSRSEMNVSTLELGDSALYLCASSLVSLNTEAFFGQGTRLTVV.

To note about this clonotype: A much more abundant neighbour one base away suggests this may be a read error. J is TRBJ2-5 and V is TRBV11-2; 16 bases align to TRBD2. This CDR3 is built from 19 residues. Germline assignment: CDR1 SGHAT and CDR2 FQNNGV. Here the CDR3 DNA reads TGTGTCAGCTGGGGTCCCGGGACTAGCGGGAGGGCCCTGAAAGAGACCCAGTACTTC. Its protein is CVSWGPGTSGRALKETQYF.

This clonotype was observed many times. The V call is TRBV20-1, the J call TRBJ1-1; 9 bases align to TRBD1. V lost 5 bases and J lost 1; bases outside the gene matches: 11. Germline V CDR1 and CDR2: DFQATT, SNEGSKA (reference sequence). The CDR3 length is 16 residues. The CDR3: CSASDRGPRGNTEAFF. The CDR3 DNA follows: TGCAGTGCTTCGGACAGGGGCCCTAGAGGGAACACTGAAGCTTTCTTT.

This clonotype was found once. The genes are TRBV20-1 and TRBJ2-2, with 8 bases lining up with TRBD1. The ends lost 3 bases at V and 3 bases at J; junction bases unmatched: 3. The V gene's germline CDR1 is DFQATT and CDR2 SNEGSKA (reference sequence). This CDR3 is 14 amino acids long. DNA of the CDR3: TGCAGTGCTAGGCAGGGGGCCGACACCGGGGAGCTGTTTTTT. It is translated as CSARQGADTGELFF.

The gene calls are TRBV2 and TRBJ2-7, with D perhaps being TRBD1 or TRBD2 (7 bases each). Germline V lookup: CDR1 SNHLY, CDR2 FYNNEI. V was clipped by 8 bases and J by 0 bases, with 17 bases between them. The CDR3 runs to 15 residues. The CDR3 loop is CASSPRGGDSYEQYF. The CDR3, as DNA: TGTGCCAGCTCACCCAGGGGGGGGGACTCCTACGAGCAGTACTTC.

This clonotype was observed at least ten times. The chain has TRBV4-1 and TRBJ1-2, with D possibly TRBD1 on 5 matching bases. CDR3 length: 15 amino acids. V lost 0 bases and J lost 3, with 11 bases in between. The V gene's germline CDR1 is MGHRA and CDR2 YSYEKL. CDR3 DNA sequence: TGCGCCAGCAGCCAAGACAGGGAGAATCACTATGGCTACACCTTC. Its translation is CASSQDRENHYGYTF.

Of note for this clonotype: This CDR3 is missing its conserved last phenylalanine or tryptophan, likely due to a read error. The CDR3 region has the DNA TGCGCCAGCAGTGAGTCGGACAACACTGAAGCTTTCCTT. It is translated as CASSESDNTEAFL. The chain has TRBV10-2 and TRBJ1-1; D gene uncertain. Trimming stripped 0 bases from V and 2 bases from J, with 4 bases between. The V gene's germline CDR1 is WSHSY and CDR2 SAAADI. There are 13 residues in the CDR3.

This clonotype was seen many times. The rearrangement links TRBV6-5 to TRBJ1-5; D unclear. Germline values: CDR1 MNHEY, CDR2 SVGAGI. This CDR3 is built from 12 residues. V was shortened by 6 bases and J by 4 bases, with 7 bases between the two germline ends. CDR3 sequence: CASSFRNQPQHF. CDR3 DNA sequence: TGTGCCAGCAGCTTTAGGAATCAGCCCCAGCATTTT.

V usage is TRBV2 and J usage is TRBJ2-2, with 12 bases identical to TRBD2. The CDR3 has 16 amino acids. V lost 2 bases and J lost 6; bases outside the gene matches: 4. The V gene's germline CDR1 is SNHLY and CDR2 FYNNEI. CDR3: CASSERLAGVPGELFF. DNA of the CDR3: TGTGCCAGCAGTGAAAGACTAGCGGGAGTGCCCGGGGAGCTGTTTTTT.

The chain is built from TRBV12-3 or TRBV12-4 and TRBJ2-7; 7 bases fit TRBD1. With 5 bases clipped from V and 7 bases from J, the junction kept 11 bases outside the gene matches. The CDR3 sequence is 14 residues long. In DNA form, the CDR3 reads TGTGCCAGCAGTCTCGAACAGGGGATAAATGAGCAGTACTTC. Its translation is CASSLEQGINEQYF.

This clonotype has at least ten counts. This chain links TRBV5-8 with TRBJ1-2; the D is unclear. V lost 4 bases and J lost 8, with 15 bases in between. Germline CDR1 is SGHTS and CDR2 is YDEGEE. CDR3 length: 13 residues. This CDR3 is CASSPGISGGYTF. The CDR3 nucleotides read TGTGCCAGCAGCCCGGGGATTTCGGGAGGCTACACCTTC. The full variable domain, in which reference TRBV5-8 and TRBJ1-2 provide the parts outside the CDR3, is EAGVTQSPTHLIKTRGQQATLRCSPISGHTSVYWYQQALGLGLQFLLWYDEGEERNRGNFPPRFSGRQFPNYSSELNVNALELEDSALYLCASSPGISGGYTFGSGTRLTVV.

The chain joins TRBV10-3 to TRBJ2-7; TRBD1 agrees at 8 bases. The CDR3 is made up of 12 amino acids. Per germline, CDR1 ENHRY and CDR2 SYGVKD. The CDR3, as DNA: TGTGCTGACAGGGGAGCTAGCGACGAGCAGTACTTC. Translation gives CADRGASDEQYF.

V usage is TRBV29-1 and J usage is TRBJ2-5; D possibly corresponds to TRBD1 (7 bases). V gave up 6 bases and J gave up 2 bases, with 13 bases separating them. Per germline, CDR1 SQVTM and CDR2 ANQGSEA. The CDR3 consists of 13 residues. The CDR3 protein is CSVSQGGQETQYF. The CDR3 DNA is TGCAGCGTGAGCCAGGGGGGTCAAGAGACCCAGTACTTC.

This clonotype occurred many times. The rearrangement uses TRBV6-5 and TRBJ1-2, with D possibly TRBD1 on 5 matching bases. The CDR3 spans 15 residues. Per germline, CDR1 MNHEY and CDR2 SVGAGI. V lost 5 bases, J lost 0 bases, and 13 bases lay in between. As DNA, the CDR3 is TGTGCCAGCAGTGAAGGGGTGGGCGCTAACTATGGCTACACCTTC. Protein product: CASSEGVGANYGYTF.